Shown below are 22 T cell receptor beta chains from a single sample sequenced in a study of response to subunit inactivated influenza vaccine. TCRdb passed the RT-PCR reads through MiXCR, listing each CDR3 protein once. Among hundreds of thousands of distinct CDR3 sequences, approximately 13% were seen once, and the ten largest hold around 7.3%. Sequenced material: PBMCs from blood, taken 14 days before vaccination. These receptors all stem from a man aged 50 to 60 who received an inactivated influenza vaccine.

The sample holds a few counts of this clonotype. The gene calls are TRBV12-3 or TRBV12-4 and TRBJ2-7; possible D gene TRBD2, 7 bases. V was cut by 2 bases and J by 6 bases, with 17 bases left in between. The CDR3 has 15 amino acids. This CDR3 is CASSLTTGGLGEQYF. The CDR3 DNA sequence: TGTGCCAGCAGTTTAACTACCGGGGGGCTGGGCGAGCAGTACTTC.

This clonotype has only a few counts. This chain links TRBV29-1 with TRBJ2-3; possibly TRBD1 for D (5 bases). The CDR3 contains 13 residues. The V gene's germline CDR1 is SQVTM and CDR2 ANQGSEA. V was pared by 4 bases and J by 1 base, with 9 bases between. The CDR3 nucleotides are TGCAGCGTTGGGACAAGAGGCACAGATACGCAGTATTTT. This codes for CSVGTRGTDTQYF.

This clonotype was counted at least ten times. This chain connects TRBV4-3 to TRBJ2-2; TRBD1 might be the D (5 bases). The CDR3 runs 14 residues. Looked up from germline, CDR1 is LGHNA and CDR2 is YSLEER. Deletions cut 4 bases from V and 4 bases from J, with 10 bases between. The CDR3 coding sequence is TGCGCCAGCAGCCGAGACAGCACCACCGGGGAGCTGTTTTTT. Its protein is CASSRDSTTGELFF.

The chain combines TRBV28 with TRBJ2-7; 8 nucleotides align to TRBD1. V dropped 4 bases and J dropped 6; count of bases not matched to a gene: 8. This CDR3 is built from 14 residues. CDR1 and CDR2 from the germline V gene are MDHEN and SYDVKM. The CDR3 DNA reads as TGTGCCAGCAGTTCGACAGGGGCCCTAATCGAGCAGTACTTC. Translation: CASSSTGALIEQYF.

The CDR3: CASSPPGWEGSYNEQFF. The CDR3 nucleotides are TGTGCCAGCAGCCCACCGGGATGGGAAGGCTCCTACAATGAGCAGTTCTTC. The chain joins TRBV7-9 to TRBJ2-1, with D perhaps TRBD2 (5 bases). This CDR3 contains 17 residues. The V gene lost 5 bases and the J gene lost 0 bases, with 17 bases spanning the gap. Germline lookup yields CDR1 SEHNR and CDR2 FQNEAQ (reference sequence).

The V gene is TRBV20-1, the J gene TRBJ2-3; a possible D gene is TRBD1 (6 bases). Deletions cut 3 bases from V and 5 bases from J, with 15 bases between. This CDR3 contains 14 residues. Germline V lookup: CDR1 DFQATT, CDR2 SNEGSKA (reference sequence). CDR3 nucleotide sequence: TGCAGTGCTAGCTCCCTTCACAGGGAAGATACGCAGTATTTT. Translating it yields CSASSLHREDTQYF.

This clonotype has a handful of counts. This chain joins TRBV18 and TRBJ2-7; TRBD2 matches at 11 bases. The ends lost 6 bases at V and 0 bases at J; junction bases unmatched: 7. CDR3 length equals 16 residues. Germline V lookup: CDR1 KGHSH, CDR2 LQKENI. The CDR3 sequence is CASSPGTSGFSYEQYF. CDR3 nucleotides: TGTGCCAGCTCCCCCGGGACTAGCGGTTTCTCCTACGAGCAGTACTTC.

This clonotype was seen a few times. The chain recombines TRBV12-3 or TRBV12-4 with TRBJ1-6, with D hard to call. This CDR3 spans 15 amino acids. Trimming cost V 5 bases and J 4 bases, with 12 bases left between them. The CDR3: CASSEAGGYNSPLHF. CDR3 DNA: TGTGCCAGCAGTGAGGCAGGAGGATATAATTCACCCCTCCACTTT.

This clonotype was counted a few times. V is TRBV12-3 or TRBV12-4 and J is TRBJ2-7; TRBD2 might be the D (6 bases). The V gene lost 3 bases and the J gene lost 5 bases, with 14 bases spanning the gap. This CDR3 is 14 amino acids long. CDR3 sequence reads: CASSFGLASHEQYF. CDR3 coding DNA: TGTGCCAGCAGTTTTGGGCTAGCGTCCCACGAGCAGTACTTC.

This chain connects TRBV3-1 to TRBJ1-1; tentative D call: TRBD1 (6 bases). CDR3 length: 15 amino acids. Germline values: CDR1 LGHDT, CDR2 YNNKEL (reference sequence). Trimming removed 0 bases from V and 2 bases from J, with 10 bases in between. The CDR3 is CASSQDRGHNTEAFF. CDR3 coding DNA: TGTGCCAGCAGCCAAGATAGGGGACACAACACTGAAGCTTTCTTT. Variable domain in full (rest from reference TRBV3-1 and TRBJ1-1): DTAVSQTPKYLVTQMGNDKSIKCEQNLGHDTMYWYKQDSKKFLKIMFSYNNKELIINETVPNRFSPKSPDKAHLNLHINSLELGDSAVYFCASSQDRGHNTEAFFGQGTRLTVV.

This clonotype was observed many times. The chain has TRBV4-2 and TRBJ1-1, with no clear D. There are 13 residues in the CDR3. Germline V gene sequence: CDR1 LGHNA, CDR2 YNFKEQ. Trimming left V 5 bases short and J 0 bases short, with 7 bases between. The CDR3 coding sequence is TGTGCCAGCAGCGGCGGAGTGAACACTGAAGCTTTCTTT. Protein sequence: CASSGGVNTEAFF.

A few counts support this clonotype. The V gene is TRBV6-6, the J gene TRBJ1-4; tentative D call: TRBD1 (5 bases). The CDR3 is made up of 13 amino acids. V gave up 6 bases and J gave up 8 bases, with 13 bases separating them. Germline-derived CDR1 and CDR2 are MNHNY and SVGAGI (reference sequence). The CDR3 DNA sequence: TGTGCCAGCAGCGGACAAGTAACCGAAAAACTGTTTTTT. This codes for CASSGQVTEKLFF.

This chain uses TRBV7-2 with TRBJ2-1, with no clear D. V was cut by 0 bases and J by 6 bases, with 6 bases left in between. The CDR3 runs 13 residues. Germline CDR1 reads SGHTA; CDR2 reads FQGNSA. CDR3 bases: TGTGCCAGCAGCTTAGCCTCCGTCAATGAGCAGTTCTTC. Amino acid sequence: CASSLASVNEQFF.

A few counts support this clonotype. The chain recombines TRBV12-3 or TRBV12-4 with TRBJ1-5; D gene ambiguous. The CDR3 covers 13 residues. Deletions cut 7 bases from V and 7 bases from J, with 14 bases between. DNA for the CDR3: TGTGCCAGCACTGTCGCTCCGGGACAGCCCCAGCATTTT. Translated, it gives CASTVAPGQPQHF.

The chain employs TRBV6-5 and TRBJ1-2; maybe TRBD1 (6 bases). The germline gives CDR1 MNHEY, CDR2 SVGAGI. Trimming left V 0 bases short and J 0 bases short, with 11 bases between. The CDR3 length is 16 residues. CDR3 protein: CASSYSSTGPNYGYTF. In DNA form, the CDR3 reads TGTGCCAGCAGTTACTCATCGACAGGCCCTAACTATGGCTACACCTTC.

The genes are TRBV28 and TRBJ2-2; D gene unclear. V was shortened by 2 bases and J by 6 bases, with 7 bases between the two germline ends. Looked up from germline, CDR1 is MDHEN and CDR2 is SYDVKM. This CDR3 is built from 13 residues. This CDR3 reads CASSLGKAGELFF. The CDR3 DNA reads TGTGCCAGCAGTTTAGGGAAAGCCGGGGAGCTGTTTTTT.

J is TRBJ2-7 and V is TRBV29-1, with 9 bases lining up with TRBD2. J lost 3 bases, V lost 4 bases, and 4 bases had no gene match. Germline loops: CDR1 SQVTM, CDR2 ANQGSEA. This CDR3 is built from 13 residues. CDR3 loop: CSVVASGIYEQYF. The CDR3 DNA is TGCAGCGTTGTTGCTAGCGGGATCTACGAGCAGTACTTC.

There are many counts of this clonotype. This sequence joins TRBV11-1 and TRBJ2-5; TRBD2 aligns across 11 bases. This CDR3 has 15 residues. In germline, CDR1 is SGHAT, CDR2 FQDESV (reference sequence). With V trimmed by 4 bases and J by 4 bases, 5 bases remained unmatched. CDR3 sequence (DNA): TGTGCCAGCAGCTCCGGGACTAGCGGACGAGAGACCCAGTACTTC. Its translation: CASSSGTSGRETQYF.

This rearrangement joins TRBV4-1 to TRBJ2-1; D is undetermined. The CDR3 is made up of 13 amino acids. Germline V gives CDR1 MGHRA, CDR2 YSYEKL. Trimming shortened V by 4 bases and J by 8 bases, and 12 bases separated the two germline ends. The CDR3 loop is CASSPERVYEQFF. The CDR3 DNA follows: TGCGCCAGCAGCCCGGAGCGCGTGTATGAGCAGTTCTTC.

This clonotype has a handful of counts. J is TRBJ2-1 and V is TRBV12-3 or TRBV12-4; D call uncertain. V lost 8 bases and J 8 bases, leaving 13 bases between the germline ends. The CDR3 length is 12 residues. DNA of the CDR3: TGTGCCAGCGCCCGAGCGTTGTATGAGCAGTTCTTC. It is translated as CASARALYEQFF.

V gene TRBV10-3 combines with J gene TRBJ1-1; 8 bases fit TRBD1. Losses at the gene ends were 6 bases for V and 6 bases for J; bases not matched to a gene: 3. This CDR3 is built from 12 residues. Germline CDR1 reads ENHRY; CDR2 reads SYGVKD. CDR3 bases: TGTGCCATCAGGGACAGGGCCGCTGAAGCTTTCTTT. Its translation is CAIRDRAAEAFF.

DNA of the CDR3: TGTGCCAGCAGTTTAGCCCCTAGCAGCGAGCAGTTCTTC. Translating it yields CASSLAPSSEQFF. This chain connects TRBV12-3 or TRBV12-4 to TRBJ2-1; D may be TRBD2 (5 bases). The CDR3 extends over 13 amino acids. The ends were cut back, 0 bases at V and 10 bases at J, with 10 bases in the middle.